This TCR beta chain was found in a study of cytomegalovirus exposure and HLA in healthy donors. Study conclusions and caveats: Among the most significant clusters, several appeared linked to common viral pathogens in a later analysis. Of the V segments, some could not be distinguished, including TRBV6-2 and TRBV6-3, and were excluded. By HLA locus, TCR association rates varied in a later analysis, with DRB1 showing the most and HLA-C the fewest.

The PCR had 60 Vbeta and 13 Jbeta primers. Repertoires were generated with immunoSEQ multiplex PCR, while TCRdb's copy carries only in-frame clones and drops some. The repertoire includes roughly 140,000 clones, around 80% of them detected once, and 4.5% to 5.5% sits in the top ten. In the case of this clone: As yet, its antigen is unknown.

The CDR3 is 14 residues long. The germline CDR1 and CDR2 sequences are SGHDT and YYEEEE. The V and J ends lost 4 bases and 0 bases, in that order; junction bases with no gene match: 4. The rearrangement links TRBV5-6 to TRBJ2-7, with 7 bases aligning to TRBD1. The TCR comes from a man in his forties in good health and CMV-seronegative. The sequencing sample was made of PBMCs. CDR3 DNA sequence: TGTGCCAGCAGCCTAACAGGGGACTCCTACGAGCAGTACTTC. Translation: CASSLTGDSYEQYF.